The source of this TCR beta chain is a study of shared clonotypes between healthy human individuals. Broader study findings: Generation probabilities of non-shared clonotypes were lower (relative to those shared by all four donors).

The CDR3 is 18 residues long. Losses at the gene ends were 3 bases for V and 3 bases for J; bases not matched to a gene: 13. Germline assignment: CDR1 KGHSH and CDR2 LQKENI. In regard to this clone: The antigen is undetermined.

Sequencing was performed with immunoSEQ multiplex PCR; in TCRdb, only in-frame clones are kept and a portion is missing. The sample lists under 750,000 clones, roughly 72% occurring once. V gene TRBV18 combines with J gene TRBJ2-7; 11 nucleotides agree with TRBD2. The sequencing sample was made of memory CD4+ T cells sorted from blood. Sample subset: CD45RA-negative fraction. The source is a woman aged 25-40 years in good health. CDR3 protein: CASSPSPGRTSGLYEQYF. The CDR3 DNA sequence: TGTGCCAGCTCACCGTCACCAGGGAGGACTAGCGGGCTCTACGAGCAGTACTTC.